The present T cell receptor beta chain was sequenced within a study of cytotoxic CD8 clonotypes in ibrutinib-treated CLL. This table comes from immunoSEQ multiplex PCR, and its TCRdb copy is limited to in-frame clones, with some not included. Of about 130,000 clones in the sample, more than 75% are singletons; the top ten hold roughly 4.7%. The CDR3 runs to 12 residues. Trimming removed 6 bases from V and 5 bases from J, with 12 bases in between. Germline values: CDR1 SQVTM, CDR2 ANQGSEA. Sequencing was performed on PBMCs, taken after 24 months of ibrutinib treatment. This sequence was found in a human donor with chronic lymphocytic leukemia. The V call is TRBV29-1, the J call TRBJ2-3; D gene uncertain. CDR3 coding DNA: TGCAGCGTGGCCCGGGTTGGAGATACGCAGTATTTT. It translates to CSVARVGDTQYF.